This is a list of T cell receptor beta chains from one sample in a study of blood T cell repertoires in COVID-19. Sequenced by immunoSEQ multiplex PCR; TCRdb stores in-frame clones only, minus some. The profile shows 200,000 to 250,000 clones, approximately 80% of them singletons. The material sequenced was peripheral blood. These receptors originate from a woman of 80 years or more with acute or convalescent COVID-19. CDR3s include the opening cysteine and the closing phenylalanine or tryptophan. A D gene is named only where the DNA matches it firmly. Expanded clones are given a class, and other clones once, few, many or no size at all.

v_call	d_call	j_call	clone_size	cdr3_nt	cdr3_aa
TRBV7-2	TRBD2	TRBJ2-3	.	TGTGCCAGCAGCTTAGAGGCTAGCGGGGGGGGCACAGATACGCAGTATTTT	CASSLEASGGGTDTQYF
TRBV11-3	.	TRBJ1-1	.	TGTGCCAGCAGCCGAACAGGGTCCGGTAGTGCTTTCTTT	CASSRTGSGSAFF
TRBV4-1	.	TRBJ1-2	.	TGCGCCAGCAGCCAAGCTAGATCGGAACTCTATGGCTACACCTTC	CASSQARSELYGYTF
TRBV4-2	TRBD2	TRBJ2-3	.	TGTGCCAGCAGCCCCCTAGCGGGGGGGGGCACAGATACGCAGTATTTT	CASSPLAGGGTDTQYF
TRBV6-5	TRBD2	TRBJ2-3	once	TGTGCCAGCAGGAAGCCGGGACTAGCGGACTACTTCTTT	CASRKPGLADYFF
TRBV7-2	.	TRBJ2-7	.	TGTGCCAGCAGCTTAGTGAGACGGAGGGAGCAGTACTTC	CASSLVRRREQYF
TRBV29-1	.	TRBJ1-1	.	TGCAGCGTTTCTCCGGTGGGGGGGCAGGGCGCTGAAGCTTTCTTT	CSVSPVGGQGAEAFF
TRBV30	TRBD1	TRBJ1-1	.	TGTGCCTGGAGACAGGGGAGAGACACTGAAGCTTTCTTT	CAWRQGRDTEAFF
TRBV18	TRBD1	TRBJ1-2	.	TGTGCCAGCTCACCAGGGGACAGGGTTGATGGCTACACCTTC	CASSPGDRVDGYTF
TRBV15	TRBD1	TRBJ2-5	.	TGTGCCACCAGCAGAGATTCGGGACAGGGGGAAGAGACCCAGTACTTC	CATSRDSGQGEETQYF
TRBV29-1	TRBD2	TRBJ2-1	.	TGCAGCGTTGATACTAGCGGGAGAGGCAATGAGCAGTTCTTC	CSVDTSGRGNEQFF
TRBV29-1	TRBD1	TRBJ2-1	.	TGCAGCGCCCGACAGGGACAGGGTGAGCAGTTCTTC	CSARQGQGEQFF
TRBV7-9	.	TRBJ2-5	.	TGTGCCACCAAGACCCAGTACTTC	CATKTQYF
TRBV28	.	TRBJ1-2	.	TGTGCCAGCAGTTTAGACAGACTCTATGGCTACACCTTC	CASSLDRLYGYTF
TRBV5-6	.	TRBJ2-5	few	TGTGCCAGCAGCTTGGATCTGGCCCAAGAGACCCAGTACTTC	CASSLDLAQETQYF
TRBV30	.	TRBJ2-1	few	TGTGCCTGGACCCGAGCGGATGAGCAGTTCTTC	CAWTRADEQFF
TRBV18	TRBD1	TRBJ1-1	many	TGTGCCAGCTCACCGCAGGGGGGGAACACTGAAGCTTTCTTT	CASSPQGGNTEAFF
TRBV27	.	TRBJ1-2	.	TGTGCCAGCTCCCCGGTTGGGCAGGACTATGGCTACACCTTC	CASSPVGQDYGYTF
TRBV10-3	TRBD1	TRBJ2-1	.	TGTGCCACTTATACCGGGACAGGGGGCTACAATGAGCAGTTCTTC	CATYTGTGGYNEQFF
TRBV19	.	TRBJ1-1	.	TGTGCCAGTACCCCCCAGGCGGGGAACACTGAAGCTTTCTTT	CASTPQAGNTEAFF
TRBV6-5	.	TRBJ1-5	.	TGTGCCAGCAGCCTCTCCTCCGTTAGCAATCAGCCCCAGCATTTT	CASSLSSVSNQPQHF
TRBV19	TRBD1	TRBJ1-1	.	TGTGCCAGTAGTAGATCGGACAGGGATGCCACTGAAGCTTTCTTT	CASSRSDRDATEAFF
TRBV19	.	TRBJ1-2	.	TGTGCCAGTACTGGGGGGACGGACTATGGCTACACCTTC	CASTGGTDYGYTF
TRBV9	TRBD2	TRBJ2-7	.	TGTGCCAGCAGCGTAGGTAGCGGGAGCTCCTACGAGCAGTACTTC	CASSVGSGSSYEQYF
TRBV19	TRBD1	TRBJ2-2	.	TGTGCCAGTGGGACAGGGAACACCGGGGAGCTGTTTTTT	CASGTGNTGELFF
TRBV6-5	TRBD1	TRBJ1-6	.	TGTGCCATTGGACAGGGGGATTCACCCCTCCACTTT	CAIGQGDSPLHF
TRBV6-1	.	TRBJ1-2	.	TGTGCCAGCAGTGAAGGGCGGGCCGACTATGGCTACACCTTC	CASSEGRADYGYTF
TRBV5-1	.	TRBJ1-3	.	TGCGCCAGCAGCTTGAATCTTGGAAACACCATATATTTT	CASSLNLGNTIYF
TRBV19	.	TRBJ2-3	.	TGTGCCAGTAGTATATGGGGCGATACGCAGTATTTT	CASSIWGDTQYF
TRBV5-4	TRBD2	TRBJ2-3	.	TGTGCCAGCAGCTTGAAGAGCGGGGGGGCCGCTAGCACAGATACGCAGTATTTT	CASSLKSGGAASTDTQYF
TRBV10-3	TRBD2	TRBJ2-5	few	TGTGCCATCAGGGGACTAGCGGGGGACCAAGAGACCCAGTACTTC	CAIRGLAGDQETQYF
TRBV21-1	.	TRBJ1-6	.	TGTGCCAGCAGCAAACCCTGTATCAACGGAGGGGAAAATTCACCCCTCCACTTT	CASSKPCINGGENSPLHF
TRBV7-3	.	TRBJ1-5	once	TGTGCCAGCAGCTTAGGGCTGAATCAGCCCCAGCATTTT	CASSLGLNQPQHF
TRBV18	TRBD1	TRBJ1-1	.	TGTGCCAGCTCAGACAGGGACGCTGAAGCTTTCTTT	CASSDRDAEAFF
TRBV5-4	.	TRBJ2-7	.	TGTGCCAGCAGCATTCCGTGGCAGGGGGGACTGGTCGAGCAGTACTTC	CASSIPWQGGLVEQYF
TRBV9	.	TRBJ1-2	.	TGTGCCAGCAGCGTTGAGGCACTGAACTATGGCTACACCTTC	CASSVEALNYGYTF
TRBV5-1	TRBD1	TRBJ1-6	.	TGCGCCAGCAGCTTGGATGTGGGACAGGGAAATTCACCCCTCCACTTT	CASSLDVGQGNSPLHF
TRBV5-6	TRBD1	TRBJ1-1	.	TGTGCCAGCAGCACCGGACAGGGGAGGGTTGGTACTGAAGCTTTCTTT	CASSTGQGRVGTEAFF
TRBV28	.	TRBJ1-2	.	TGTGCCAGCAGTCCGACAGTATGGAGCTACACCTTC	CASSPTVWSYTF
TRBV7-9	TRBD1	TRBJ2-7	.	TGTGCCAGCAGCTTAAGGGACAGGGGCTACGAGCAGTACTTC	CASSLRDRGYEQYF
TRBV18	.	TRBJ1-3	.	TGTGCCAGCTCACCAGGCACAGCGGCTGGAAACACCATATATTTT	CASSPGTAAGNTIYF
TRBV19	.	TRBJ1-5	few	TGTGCCAGTAGTGGTCAGGGCACTCAGCCCCAGCATTTT	CASSGQGTQPQHF
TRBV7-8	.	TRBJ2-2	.	TGTGCCAGCAGACTCGCGGCAGTCCCGAACACCGGGGAGCTGTTTTTT	CASRLAAVPNTGELFF
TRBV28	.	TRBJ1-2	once	TGTGCCAGCAGTCCCGGGGATCACCTTAACTATGGCTACACCTTC	CASSPGDHLNYGYTF
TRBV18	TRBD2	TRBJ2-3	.	TGTGCCAGCTCACCCCCTAGCGGGGGGGCCACAGATACGCAGTATTTT	CASSPPSGGATDTQYF
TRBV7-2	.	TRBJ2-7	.	TGTGCCAGCAGCTTAACTTCCGCAGGAATGTACGAGCAGTACTTC	CASSLTSAGMYEQYF
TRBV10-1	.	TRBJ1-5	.	TGCGCCAGCAGTGAGTCGAGGGAGGGTCAGCCCCAGCATTTT	CASSESREGQPQHF
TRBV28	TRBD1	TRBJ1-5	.	TGTGCCAGCAGTTACAGGGGGAGCGGTCCCAATCAGCCCCAGCATTTT	CASSYRGSGPNQPQHF
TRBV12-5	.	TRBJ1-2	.	TGTGCTAGTGGTTTGGTACCCCGGGGGAACTATGGCTACACCTTC	CASGLVPRGNYGYTF
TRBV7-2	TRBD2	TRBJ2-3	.	TGTGCCAGCAGCTTAGGTCGTTTTAGCGGGGTAAATACGCAGTATTTT	CASSLGRFSGVNTQYF